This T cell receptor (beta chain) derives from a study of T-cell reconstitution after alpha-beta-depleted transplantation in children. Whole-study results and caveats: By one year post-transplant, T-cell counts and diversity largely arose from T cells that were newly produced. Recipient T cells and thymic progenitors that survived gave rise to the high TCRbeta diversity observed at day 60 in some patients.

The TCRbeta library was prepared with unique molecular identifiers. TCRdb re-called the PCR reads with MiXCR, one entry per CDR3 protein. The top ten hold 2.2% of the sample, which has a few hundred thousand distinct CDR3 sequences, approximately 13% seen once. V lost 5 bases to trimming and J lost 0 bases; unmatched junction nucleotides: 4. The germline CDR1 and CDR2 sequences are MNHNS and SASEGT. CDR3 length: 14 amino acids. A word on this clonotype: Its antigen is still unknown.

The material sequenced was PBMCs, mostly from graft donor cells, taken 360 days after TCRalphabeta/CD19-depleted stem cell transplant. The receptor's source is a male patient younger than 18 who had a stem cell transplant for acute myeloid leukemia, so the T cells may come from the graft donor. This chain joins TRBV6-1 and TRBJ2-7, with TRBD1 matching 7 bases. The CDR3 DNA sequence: TGTGCCAGCAGTATGACAGGGAGCTCCTACGAGCAGTACTTC. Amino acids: CASSMTGSSYEQYF.